This entry is about one T cell receptor (beta chain). This clonotype appeared many times. It has no known antigen specificity. The input lacks base qualities; no much larger clone sits a single base away. TCR cDNA was synthesized by 5'RACE template switching, which introduced a universal primer site and unique molecular identifiers. Priming of cDNA synthesis was performed from both the TCR alpha and TCR beta constant segments. Library amplification used two PCR steps, and the second PCR step added sample barcodes and sequencing adapters. Sequencing of libraries was done on Illumina HiSeq 2500 (2x100 bp) or NovaSeq (2x150 bp). As for how the authors treated the data: Reads were demultiplexed and collapsed into UMI consensus sequences with MIGEC, and V(D)J alignment was performed with MiXCR. Vaccine-responding clonotypes were defined with edgeR using replicate PBMC samples, requiring FDR below 0.01 and a log2 fold change above 5 up to day 15. Bulk clonotypes were assigned CD4 or CD8 identity according to which sequenced CD4 or CD8 repertoire held them at higher abundance. TCRdb passed the public sequencing reads through fastp at Q25 and MiXCR, retaining productive beta sequences. Every distinct CDR3 protein forms one entry, paired with its most common genes and DNA. TCRdb, not the authors, supplied the V and J calls. This sample holds a few hundred thousand distinct CDR3 sequences; about 6% were observed only once. The ten biggest clones cover 15% of the sample.

This sample is part of a study of T cells after yellow fever vaccination (dated by TCRdb to between 2019 and 2020). General notes on the study: The SMART-Seq v4 Ultra Low Input RNA kit was used to prepare libraries from fractions with low cell numbers. Two healthy male donors, one aged 18 to 30 and one aged 30 to 40 years, made up the cohort. Blood was drawn at multiple timepoints before and after primary and secondary immunization, with bulk PBMC replicates and cell subsets isolated. To follow T-cell clones before and after primary and booster YFV17D yellow fever vaccination, bulk TCR alpha and beta repertoires were sequenced over time. Points the paper makes about the study in general: Compared with the primary T-cell response, the secondary T-cell response was faster but weaker, reaching its peak on day 5 rather than on day 15. Because only a couple of donors were included in the study, the extent to which the findings can be generalized is limited. A small fraction of clonotypes showed up in both the CD4 and CD8 compartments, probably as a result of convergent recombination. Most clones expanded after primary vaccination (about 96% of CD4 and 88% of CD8) were re-detected after the booster, suggesting that broad memory maintenance occurred. Computational filtering was required because FACS-sorted repertoires could contain abundant contaminating clonotypes from the bulk population.

The treatment or condition label, read with the paper, signifies: live attenuated yellow fever vaccine strain. At every blood-draw timepoint, two biological replicates of bulk PBMCs were collected. A standard Ficoll-Paque protocol was used to isolate PBMCs from peripheral blood. TriZol was used to extract RNA from bulk PBMCs, from CD4 and CD8 fractions, and from dextramer-positive and dextramer-negative fractions. The germline V gene yields SGHRS for CDR1 and YFSETQ for CDR2. V is pared back by 0 bases and J by 8 bases, with 12 bases lying between the germline termini. The CDR3 numbers 14 residues from cysteine through phenylalanine. Solely the CDR3 DNA is kept, with 42 bases framed from the first base.

Here the sequenced sample was PBMCs, taken 5 days after the yellow fever booster vaccination. The V and J genes are TRBV5-1 and TRBJ2-1; possibly the D gene is TRBD2, per 5 matching bases. This receptor was obtained from a man aged 25-45 years who received the YFV17D yellow fever vaccine. CDR3 reads: CASSLVGGYYEQFF. The base sequence is TGCGCCAGCAGCTTGGTGGGCGGGTACTATGAGCAGTTCTTC.